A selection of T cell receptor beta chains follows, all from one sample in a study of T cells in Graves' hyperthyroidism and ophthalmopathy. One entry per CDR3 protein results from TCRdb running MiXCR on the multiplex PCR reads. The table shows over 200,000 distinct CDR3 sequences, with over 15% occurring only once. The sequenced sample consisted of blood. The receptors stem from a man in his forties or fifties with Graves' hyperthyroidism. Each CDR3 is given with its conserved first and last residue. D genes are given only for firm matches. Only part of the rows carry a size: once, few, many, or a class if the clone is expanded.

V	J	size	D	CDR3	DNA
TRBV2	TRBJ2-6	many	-	CASSKESGANVLTF	TGTGCCAGCTCGAAGGAGTCTGGGGCCAACGTCCTGACTTTC
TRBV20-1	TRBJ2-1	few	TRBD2	CSARTSPPPHEQFF	TGCAGTGCTAGGACTAGCCCACCCCCCCATGAGCAGTTCTTC
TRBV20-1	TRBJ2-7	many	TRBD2	CSASSSGRPFYEQYF	TGCAGTGCTTCCTCTAGCGGGAGGCCCTTCTACGAGCAGTACTTC
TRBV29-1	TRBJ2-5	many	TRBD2	CSVGGLAGVGTQYF	TGCAGCGTTGGAGGACTAGCGGGAGTTGGGACCCAGTACTTC
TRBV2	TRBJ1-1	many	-	CASSVQRGDTEAFF	TGTGCCAGCAGTGTCCAACGGGGTGACACTGAAGCTTTCTTT
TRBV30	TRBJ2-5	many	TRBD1	CAWSRDRGNSPQYF	TGTGCCTGGAGTAGGGACAGGGGAAATTCTCCCCAGTACTTC
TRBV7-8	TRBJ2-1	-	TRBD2	CASSRGRANPDEQFF	TGTGCCAGCAGCCGCGGGAGGGCGAATCCGGATGAGCAGTTCTTC
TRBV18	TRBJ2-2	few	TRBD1	CASSQGADAGELFF	TGTGCCAGCTCACAGGGGGCTGATGCCGGGGAGCTGTTTTTT
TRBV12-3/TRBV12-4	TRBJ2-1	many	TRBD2	CASSIFSGSWEEQFF	TGTGCCAGCAGTATCTTTAGCGGGAGTTGGGAGGAGCAGTTCTTC
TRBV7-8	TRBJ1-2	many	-	CASSLGTGGSRGYTF	TGTGCCAGCAGCTTAGGGACCGGGGGCTCGCGCGGCTACACCTTC
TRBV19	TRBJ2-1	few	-	CASSIGSGGNEYNEQFF	TGTGCCAGTAGTATAGGATCCGGGGGAAATGAGTACAATGAGCAGTTCTTC
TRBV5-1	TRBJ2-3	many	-	CASSFSKSTDTQYF	TGCGCCAGCAGCTTTAGTAAAAGCACAGATACGCAGTATTTT
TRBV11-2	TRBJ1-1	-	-	CASSLAGTEAFF	TGTGCCAGCAGCTTAGCCGGGACTGAAGCTTTCTTT
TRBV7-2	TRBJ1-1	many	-	CASSLRGRVNTEAFF	TGTGCCAGCAGCTTAAGGGGTAGGGTGAACACTGAAGCTTTCTTT
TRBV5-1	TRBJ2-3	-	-	CASSPSGTGTGDTQYF	TGCGCCAGCAGCCCTAGCGGGACTGGGACAGGAGATACGCAGTATTTT
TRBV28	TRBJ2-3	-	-	CASSFVYGSRDTQYF	TGTGCCAGCAGTTTCGTTTATGGTAGCAGGGATACGCAGTATTTT
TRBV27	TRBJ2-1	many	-	CASTPGGEGNEQFF	TGTGCCAGCACCCCAGGAGGGGAAGGCAATGAGCAGTTCTTC
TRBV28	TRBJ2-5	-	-	CASIPRGSRETQYF	TGTGCCAGCATCCCCCGCGGTAGTAGAGAGACCCAGTACTTC
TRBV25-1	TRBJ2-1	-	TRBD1	CASSELTGENNEQFF	TGTGCCAGCAGTGAATTGACAGGGGAGAACAATGAGCAGTTCTTC
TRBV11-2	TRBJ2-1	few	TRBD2	CASSLDTSGGYNEQFF	TGTGCCAGCAGCTTAGATACTAGCGGGGGCTACAATGAGCAGTTCTTC
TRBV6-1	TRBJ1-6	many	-	CASKGFDSPLHF	TGTGCCAGCAAAGGGTTTGATTCACCCCTCCACTTT
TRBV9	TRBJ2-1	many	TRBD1	CASSVGQGFDEQFF	TGTGCCAGCAGCGTGGGACAGGGATTCGATGAGCAGTTCTTC